The 27 T cell receptor beta chains in this list originate from one sample, sequenced in a study of beta chain features in type 1 diabetes. Expressed TCRB transcripts were sequenced because the entire RNA isolate underwent reverse transcription. Profiling relied on immunoSEQ multiplex PCR, and the TCRdb table lists in-frame clones only, not all of them. The repertoire holds fewer than 550,000 clones, 11% seen once, with about 0.045% in the top ten. Sequences were obtained from naive CD4+ T cells from blood. The receptors stem from a woman aged 18-29 years in good health.

Notes on this clone: In the same sample, other DNA sequences code for this CDR3. V gene TRBV7-3 combines with J gene TRBJ2-1; D might be TRBD1 (5 bases). This CDR3 is 15 amino acids long. V lost 0 bases and J 0 bases, leaving 6 bases between the germline ends. Per germline, CDR1 SGHTA and CDR2 FQGTGA. The CDR3 reads CASSLTGDSYNEQFF. The CDR3, as DNA: TGTGCCAGCAGCTTAACAGGGGACTCCTACAATGAGCAGTTCTTC.

This clone was counted between two and nine times. The V and J genes are TRBV7-9 and TRBJ1-5; tentative D call: TRBD1 (6 bases). The CDR3 spans 13 residues. Trimming removed 2 bases at V and 8 bases at J, with 10 bases between. CDR1 is SEHNR, CDR2 FQNEAQ, per germline (reference sequence). Here the CDR3 reads CASSLRGAEPQHF. As DNA, the CDR3 is TGTGCCAGCAGCTTACGGGGGGCAGAGCCCCAGCATTTT.

The rearrangement uses TRBV29-1 and TRBJ2-1; D may be TRBD1 (6 bases). Germline V gene data show CDR1 as SQVTM and CDR2 as ANQGSEA. Trimming pared 6 bases from V and 3 bases from J, leaving 9 bases between. This CDR3 spans 12 amino acids. CDR3 sequence (DNA): TGCAGCGTGAGAGGGGGCTACAATGAGCAGTTCTTC. Its protein is CSVRGGYNEQFF.

The chain uses TRBV28 and TRBJ1-1, with 7 bases identical to TRBD1. The CDR3 sequence is 14 residues long. The J segment lost 0 bases and the V segment lost 7 bases, leaving 5 bases of the junction unmatched. Per the germline V gene, CDR1 is MDHEN and CDR2 is SYDVKM. This chain's CDR3 is CASKATGVNTEAFF. CDR3 nucleotides: TGTGCCAGCAAGGCCACAGGGGTGAACACTGAAGCTTTCTTT.

This clone was seen more than once but under ten times. The V call is TRBV4-1, the J call TRBJ2-2, with 12 bases aligning to TRBD1. The CDR3 sequence is 20 residues long. Germline loops: CDR1 MGHRA, CDR2 YSYEKL. Trimming took 2 bases from V and 6 from J; bases not matched to a gene: 16. The CDR3 DNA reads as TGCGCCAGCAGCCAAATCCTCCGGGACAGGGGGCGAGGGAGACCCGGGGAGCTGTTTTTT. Its protein is CASSQILRDRGRGRPGELFF.

The chain combines TRBV7-9 with TRBJ1-5, with D possibly matching TRBD1 (6 bases). CDR1 and CDR2 from the germline V gene are SEHNR and FQNEAQ (reference sequence). This CDR3 has 16 residues. Trimming pared 4 bases from V and 2 bases from J, leaving 15 bases between. The CDR3 loop is CASSSGQGSGNQPQHF. The DNA of the CDR3 is TGTGCCAGCAGCTCGGGTCAGGGGAGTGGCAATCAGCCCCAGCATTTT.

This clone was seen a handful of times. The CDR3 loop is CSVETPSDTQYF. In DNA form, the CDR3 reads TGCAGCGTTGAAACGCCATCAGATACGCAGTATTTT. The rearrangement uses TRBV29-1 and TRBJ2-3; the D is unclear. CDR1 and CDR2 from the germline V gene are SQVTM and ANQGSEA. V dropped 2 bases and J dropped 4 bases, with 7 bases sitting between them. The CDR3 contains 12 residues.

The chain links TRBV10-3 to TRBJ2-7, with D possibly being TRBD1 (6 bases). With 7 bases removed from V and 2 bases from J, the gap between germline ends came to 12 bases. The CDR3 totals 13 residues. Germline values: CDR1 ENHRY, CDR2 SYGVKD. CDR3 sequence: CAIKDSGAYEQYF. In DNA form, the CDR3 reads TGTGCCATCAAGGATTCAGGGGCCTACGAGCAGTACTTC.

This clone was detected a few times. The sample holds other DNA sequences that translate to the same CDR3. This CDR3 is CASSEALLRDSSYEQYF. CDR3 bases: TGTGCCAGCAGTGAAGCGCTTCTTAGGGACAGCTCCTACGAGCAGTACTTC. The chain is built from TRBV2 and TRBJ2-7; 7 bases align to TRBD1. CDR3 length: 17 residues. The ends lost 0 bases at V and 0 bases at J; junction bases unmatched: 8. Germline values: CDR1 SNHLY, CDR2 FYNNEI.

A few counts support this clone. The gene calls are TRBV28 and TRBJ2-3, with TRBD2 matching over 7 bases. In germline, CDR1 is MDHEN, CDR2 SYDVKM. V trimming: 7 bases; J trimming: 4 bases; junction bases outside the gene matches: 8. There are 14 residues in the CDR3. The CDR3 sequence: CASKSPGRADTQYF. CDR3 DNA sequence: TGTGCCAGCAAAAGCCCGGGGAGGGCAGATACGCAGTATTTT.

This clone has just a few counts. The rearrangement uses TRBV5-1 and TRBJ2-7; D not resolved. Trimming took off 0 bases at V and 2 bases at J, with 9 bases between the two ends. This CDR3 contains 14 residues. Germline loops: CDR1 SGHRS, CDR2 YFSETQ. The CDR3 bases are TGCGCCAGCAGCTTGGCCCCCCCGACCTACGAGCAGTACTTC. This translates into CASSLAPPTYEQYF.

This clone was seen just once. This sequence joins TRBV9 and TRBJ2-2; the D is unclear. The V gene lost 4 bases and the J gene lost 6 bases, with 10 bases spanning the gap. Germline values: CDR1 SGDLS, CDR2 YYNGEE. The CDR3 runs to 13 residues. The CDR3 nucleotides are TGTGCCAGCAGCCCAGTCCGGGCCGGGGAGCTGTTTTTT. Its protein product is CASSPVRAGELFF. The whole variable domain, filled in from reference TRBV9 and TRBJ2-2, reads DSGVTQTPKHLITATGQRVTLRCSPRSGDLSVYWYQQSLDQGLQFLIQYYNGEERAKGNILERFSAQQFPDLHSELNLSSLELGDSALYFCASSPVRAGELFFGEGSRLTVL.

Only a few counts were recorded for this clone. The chain joins TRBV29-1 to TRBJ2-1; 7 bases are shared with TRBD1. V shed 6 bases, J shed 4 bases, and the junction held 6 bases outside the gene matches. The CDR3 runs to 13 residues. In germline, CDR1 is SQVTM, CDR2 ANQGSEA. CDR3 DNA: TGCAGCGTACCGGGACAGCTTTACAATGAGCAGTTCTTC. Translating it yields CSVPGQLYNEQFF.

This clone has just a few counts. The chain employs TRBV4-3 and TRBJ2-3; 13 positions match TRBD2. The germline gives CDR1 LGHNA, CDR2 YSLEER. This CDR3 has 15 residues. V lost 4 bases and J lost 9; bases outside the gene matches: 7. The CDR3 DNA reads TGCGCCAGCAGCCCAGGGGGGACTAGCGGGAACACGCAGTATTTT. Protein product: CASSPGGTSGNTQYF.

This clone has a handful of counts. The rearrangement links TRBV7-2 to TRBJ2-1; TRBD2 is a possible D gene (5 bases). The length of the CDR3 is 12 residues. Germline assignment: CDR1 SGHTA and CDR2 FQGNSA. Deletions cut 2 bases from V and 10 bases from J, with 9 bases between. The CDR3 spells CASSLQREEQFF. The CDR3 DNA follows: TGTGCCAGCAGCTTACAAAGGGAGGAGCAGTTCTTC.

The chain carries TRBV5-4 and TRBJ2-1, with 7 bases aligning to TRBD2. Germline V CDR1 and CDR2: SGHNT, YYREEE (reference sequence). This CDR3 has 15 residues. V shed 6 bases, J shed 6 bases, and the junction held 12 bases outside the gene matches. CDR3 loop: CASTPGGLGGNEQFF. The DNA of the CDR3 is TGTGCCAGCACCCCAGGCGGACTAGGAGGCAATGAGCAGTTCTTC.

The J gene is TRBJ2-3, the V gene TRBV7-9; D remains unclear. This CDR3 spans 12 amino acids. With 8 bases removed from V and 4 bases from J, the gap between germline ends came to 10 bases. Germline CDR1 is SEHNR and CDR2 is FQNEAQ (reference sequence). CDR3 DNA: TGTGCCAGCGGGTCAGGCGCAGATACGCAGTATTTT. This translates into CASGSGADTQYF. Complete variable domain (other parts from reference TRBV7-9 and TRBJ2-3): DTGVSQNPRHKITKRGQNVTFRCDPISEHNRLYWYRQTLGQGPEFLTYFQNEAQLEKSRLLSDRFSAERPKGSFSTLEIQRTEQGDSAMYLCASGSGADTQYFGPGTRLTVL.

This clone was seen more than once but under ten times. For the CDR3, the DNA is TGTGCCAGCAGTGTTGGGACCCTGGGGGTCAATGAGCAGTTCTTC. Encoded protein: CASSVGTLGVNEQFF. This sequence joins TRBV25-1 and TRBJ2-1, with D perhaps TRBD1 or TRBD2 (5 bases each). V was shortened by 4 bases and J by 6 bases, with 16 bases between the two germline ends. The germline V gene encodes CDR1 MGHDK and CDR2 SYGVNS. The CDR3 spans 15 residues.

This rearrangement joins TRBV7-8 to TRBJ2-6; no clear D. Germline V gene sequence: CDR1 SGHVS, CDR2 FQNEAQ. This CDR3 comprises 15 residues. V lost 5 bases to trimming and J lost 2 bases, with 10 bases between them. The CDR3 DNA reads as TGTGCCAGCAGCCTAATAAGGGCTGGGGCCAACGTCCTGACTTTC. Translated: CASSLIRAGANVLTF.

With regard to this clone: This same CDR3 is encoded by further DNA sequences in the sample. CDR3 DNA: TGTGCCAGCAGCTTAAGTTTTAGCGGGGTGGAGACCCAGTACTTC. Encoded protein: CASSLSFSGVETQYF. The chain joins TRBV7-2 to TRBJ2-5; TRBD2 matches 8 bases. Germline lookup yields CDR1 SGHTA and CDR2 FQGNSA. V was clipped by 2 bases and J by 5 bases; unmatched bases: 7. The CDR3 length is 15 residues.

V usage is TRBV7-8 and J usage is TRBJ2-3; 11 positions agree with TRBD2. The CDR3 length is 15 residues. From germline, CDR1 is SGHVS and CDR2 FQNEAQ. J was trimmed by 4 bases and V by 3 bases; bases with no gene match: 3. This CDR3 is CASSFLAGGSDTQYF. Here the CDR3 DNA reads TGTGCCAGCAGCTTCCTAGCGGGGGGTTCAGATACGCAGTATTTT.

This clone has more than one count but fewer than ten. The V gene is TRBV11-3, the J gene TRBJ2-3; a possible D gene is TRBD2 (6 bases). CDR1 SGHNT and CDR2 YENEEA come from the germline V gene. Trimming removed 1 base at V and 3 bases at J, with 14 bases between. CDR3 size: 16 residues. The CDR3 DNA is TGTGCCAGCAGCTTAGGAATGGCGGGACGTACAGATACGCAGTATTTT. Translated, it gives CASSLGMAGRTDTQYF. Together with reference TRBV11-3 and TRBJ2-3, the CDR3 gives the full variable domain: EAGVVQSPRYKIIEKKQPVAFWCNPISGHNTLYWYLQNLGQGPELLIRYENEEAVDDSQLPKDRFSAERLKGVDSTLKIQPAELGDSAVYLCASSLGMAGRTDTQYFGPGTRLTVL.

The rearrangement uses TRBV28 and TRBJ2-2, with D hard to call. Trimming removed 3 bases at V and 0 bases at J, with 2 bases between. The CDR3 runs 13 residues. Germline lookup yields CDR1 MDHEN and CDR2 SYDVKM. The CDR3 region is CASSFSNTGELFF. DNA for the CDR3: TGTGCCAGCAGTTTCTCGAACACCGGGGAGCTGTTTTTT.

The chain uses TRBV30 and TRBJ1-4; maybe TRBD1 (5 bases). This CDR3 spans 15 amino acids. CDR1 and CDR2 (germline): GTSNPN, SVGIG (reference sequence). V dropped 2 bases and J dropped 5 bases, with 15 bases sitting between them. In nucleotides, the CDR3 is TGTGCCTGGAGTCCCCAACGGGGCCCGAATGAAAAACTGTTTTTT. This encodes CAWSPQRGPNEKLFF.

This clone was seen a few times. The V and J genes are TRBV7-9 and TRBJ2-5, with D unresolved. This CDR3 is 11 amino acids long. V lost 5 bases to trimming and J lost 3 bases, with 4 bases between them. Germline V gene data show CDR1 as SEHNR and CDR2 as FQNEAQ (reference sequence). CDR3 sequence reads: CASSREETQYF. The CDR3, as DNA: TGTGCCAGCAGCCGAGAAGAGACCCAGTACTTC.

The chain carries TRBV25-1 and TRBJ2-2; D is ambiguous. The CDR3 contains 11 residues. Trimming cost V 6 bases and J 5 bases, with 4 bases left between them. Germline values: CDR1 MGHDK, CDR2 SYGVNS. CDR3 nucleotide sequence: TGTGCCAGCAGAGCAACCGGGGAGCTGTTTTTT. Protein sequence: CASRATGELFF.

J is TRBJ2-7 and V is TRBV7-2; D not resolved. V lost 3 bases and J 7 bases, leaving 16 bases between the germline ends. This CDR3 has 14 residues. In germline, CDR1 is SGHTA, CDR2 FQGNSA. CDR3 in DNA: TGTGCCAGCAGCTTCAGTCCCTCGGTTACGGAGCAGTACTTC. It codes for CASSFSPSVTEQYF. Variable domain in full (rest from reference TRBV7-2 and TRBJ2-7): GAGVSQSPSNKVTEKGKDVELRCDPISGHTALYWYRQSLGQGLEFLIYFQGNSAPDKSGLPSDRFSAERTGGSVSTLTIQRTQQEDSAVYLCASSFSPSVTEQYFGPGTRLTVT.